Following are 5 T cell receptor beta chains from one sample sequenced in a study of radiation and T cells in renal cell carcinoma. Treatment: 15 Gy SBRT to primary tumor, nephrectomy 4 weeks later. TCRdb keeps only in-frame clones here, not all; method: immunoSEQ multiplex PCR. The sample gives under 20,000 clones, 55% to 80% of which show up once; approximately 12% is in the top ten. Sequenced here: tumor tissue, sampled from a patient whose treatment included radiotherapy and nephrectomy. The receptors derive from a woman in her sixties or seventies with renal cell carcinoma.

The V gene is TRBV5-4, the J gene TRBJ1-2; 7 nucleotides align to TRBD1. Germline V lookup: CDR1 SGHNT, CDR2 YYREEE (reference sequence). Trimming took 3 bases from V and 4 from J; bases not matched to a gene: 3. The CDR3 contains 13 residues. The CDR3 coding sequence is TGTGCCAGCAGCTCTGACAGGGCCTATGGCTACACCTTC. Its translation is CASSSDRAYGYTF.

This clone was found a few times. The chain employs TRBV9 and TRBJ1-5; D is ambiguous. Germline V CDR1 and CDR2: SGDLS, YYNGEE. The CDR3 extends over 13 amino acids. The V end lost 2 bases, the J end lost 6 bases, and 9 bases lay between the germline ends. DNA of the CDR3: TGTGCCAGCAGCGTTGAAGGCTTTCAGCCCCAGCATTTT. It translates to CASSVEGFQPQHF.

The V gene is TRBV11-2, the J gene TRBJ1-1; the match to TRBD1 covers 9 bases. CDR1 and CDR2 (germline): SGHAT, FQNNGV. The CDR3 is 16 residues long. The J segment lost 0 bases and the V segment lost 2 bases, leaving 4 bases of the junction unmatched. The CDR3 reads CASSLRGQGMNTEAFF. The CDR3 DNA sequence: TGTGCCAGCAGCTTAAGAGGACAGGGGATGAACACTGAAGCTTTCTTT.

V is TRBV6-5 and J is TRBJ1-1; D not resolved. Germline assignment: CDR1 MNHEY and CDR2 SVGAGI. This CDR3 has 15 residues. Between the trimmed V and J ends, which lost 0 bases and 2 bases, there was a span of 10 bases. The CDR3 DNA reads TGTGCCAGCAGTTACTCGGTCCGAAGCAACACTGAAGCTTTCTTT. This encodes CASSYSVRSNTEAFF.

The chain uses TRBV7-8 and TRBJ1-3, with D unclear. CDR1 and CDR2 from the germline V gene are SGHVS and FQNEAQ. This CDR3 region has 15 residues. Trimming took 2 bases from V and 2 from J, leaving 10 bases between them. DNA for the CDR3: TGTGCCAGCAGCTTATCAAGAACCGCTGGAAACACCATATATTTT. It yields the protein CASSLSRTAGNTIYF.